Listed here are 30 T cell receptor beta chains from one sample, sequenced in a study of blood T cell repertoires in COVID-19 (dated by TCRdb to between 2020 and 2021). Preparation of the library involved the immunoSEQ multiplex PCR assay. In its TCRdb copy, this immuneACCESS table keeps in-frame sequences only and misses some clones. Where compared with another copy, unresolved V genes explain less than half of these, and the others have no known cause. This sample lists some 240,000 clones; about four fifths were detected once. The ten top clones hold 3.4% of the sample. The sample comprised PBMCs or T cells enriched from blood (not recorded which). The receptors come from a man in his forties or fifties who had recovered from COVID-19.

This chain's CDR3 is CASSQGPGGAYGYTF. CDR3 DNA sequence: TGCGCCAGCAGCCAAGGACCAGGGGGCGCATATGGCTACACCTTC. The J gene is TRBJ1-2, the V gene TRBV4-3; 8 positions match TRBD1. The CDR3 is made up of 15 amino acids. The V gene end was trimmed by 1 base and the J gene end by 5 bases; junction bases not matched to a gene: 6. Per the germline V gene, CDR1 is LGHNA and CDR2 is YSLEER.

This clone turned up a few times. The V call is TRBV19, the J call TRBJ1-1, with a weak D call TRBD1 (5 bases). CDR3 length: 14 amino acids. Between the trimmed V and J ends, which lost 6 bases and 7 bases, there was a span of 18 bases. CDR1 is LNHDA and CDR2 is SQIVND in the germline V gene (reference sequence). CDR3 DNA sequence: TGTGCCAGTAGATGGGGGAGGGGTGGAGGTGAAGCTTTCTTT. It codes for CASRWGRGGGEAFF.

This chain joins TRBV6-4 and TRBJ2-3; 10 bases are a match to TRBD1. The CDR3 runs 15 residues. Germline CDR1 is MRHNA and CDR2 is SNTAGT. V shed 5 bases and J 1 base; nucleotides not matched to a gene: 3. The CDR3 coding sequence is TGTGCCAGCAGTATGGGGACAGGGGGCACAGATACGCAGTATTTT. This gives the protein CASSMGTGGTDTQYF.

CDR3 in amino acids: CASVRGWTGELFF. The CDR3 bases are TGTGCCAGCGTCAGGGGGTGGACCGGGGAGCTGTTTTTT. This chain connects TRBV2 to TRBJ2-2, with 7 nucleotides matching TRBD1. V shed 8 bases and J 5 bases; nucleotides not matched to a gene: 5. CDR3 length equals 13 residues. Germline V gives CDR1 SNHLY, CDR2 FYNNEI.

The CDR3 region has the DNA TGTGCCAGCTCACCACAACAAAACACTGAAGCTTTCTTT. Encoded protein: CASSPQQNTEAFF. The chain is built from TRBV18 and TRBJ1-1; no reliable D call. V was trimmed by 1 base and J by 2 bases, leaving 5 bases between them. Germline values: CDR1 KGHSH, CDR2 LQKENI. The CDR3 spans 13 residues.

This clone was seen a single time. This rearrangement joins TRBV27 to TRBJ2-2; D unresolved. Trimming took 4 bases from V and 6 from J, leaving 9 bases between them. CDR3 length equals 13 residues. The germline V gene has CDR1 MNHEY and CDR2 SMNVEV (reference sequence). Here the CDR3 reads CASSSLTAGELFF. The CDR3 nucleotides are TGTGCCAGCAGTTCCCTCACGGCCGGGGAGCTGTTTTTT.

The rearrangement links TRBV24-1 to TRBJ1-1; D remains ambiguous. With 3 bases removed from V and 1 base from J, the gap between germline ends came to 11 bases. The CDR3 contains 15 residues. Germline V lookup: CDR1 KGHDR, CDR2 SFDVKD. The chain's CDR3 is CATSDPSRGNTEAFF. CDR3 nucleotides: TGTGCCACCAGTGATCCTTCTCGGGGGAACACTGAAGCTTTCTTT.

The chain combines TRBV14 with TRBJ1-6; 9 nucleotides agree with TRBD1. CDR1 is SGHDN and CDR2 is FVKESK in the germline V gene. This CDR3 contains 15 residues. Unmatched junction bases numbered 3, after V lost 2 bases and J lost 7 bases. CDR3: CASSQIGQGNSPLHF. Written as DNA, the CDR3 is TGTGCCAGCAGCCAAATAGGACAGGGGAATTCACCCCTCCACTTT.

The V and J genes are TRBV25-1 and TRBJ1-1, with TRBD1 as a possible D gene (5 bases). Trimming left V 4 bases short and J 4 bases short, with 10 bases between. The CDR3 has 13 residues. Germline loops: CDR1 MGHDK, CDR2 SYGVNS. The CDR3 loop is CASSASGFTEAFF. The CDR3 nucleotides read TGTGCCAGCAGTGCCTCAGGGTTCACTGAAGCTTTCTTT.

Only a few counts were recorded for this clone. DNA for the CDR3: TGTGCCAGCAGTGCCTGGGACAGGGGACCCAATCAGCCCCAGCATTTT. Its translation is CASSAWDRGPNQPQHF. This sequence joins TRBV6-1 and TRBJ1-5, with 10 bases identical to TRBD1. The CDR3 extends over 16 amino acids. Trimming cost V 4 bases and J 3 bases; bases outside gene matches: 6. Germline CDR1 reads MNHNS; CDR2 reads SASEGT.

A single count supports this clone. The chain links TRBV28 to TRBJ1-1; D might be TRBD1 (5 bases). CDR3 length: 14 amino acids. V lost 2 bases to trimming and J lost 3 bases, with 10 bases between them. CDR1 and CDR2 from the germline V gene are MDHEN and SYDVKM. CDR3 sequence: CASSLPTGDTEAFF. CDR3 bases: TGTGCCAGCAGTTTACCAACAGGAGACACTGAAGCTTTCTTT.

The V call is TRBV30, the J call TRBJ1-1; TRBD1 matches 9 bases. V lost 8 bases and J lost 3; bases outside the gene matches: 7. Germline V gene data show CDR1 as GTSNPN and CDR2 as SVGIG (reference sequence). The CDR3 has 13 residues. The chain's CDR3 is CARTGGSDTEAFF. CDR3 nucleotide sequence: TGTGCCAGAACAGGGGGCAGTGACACTGAAGCTTTCTTT. The full variable domain, its missing parts supplied by reference TRBV30 and TRBJ1-1, is SQTIHQWPATLVQPVGSPLSLECTVEGTSNPNLYWYRQAAGRGLQLLFYSVGIGQISSEVPQNLSASRPQDRQFILSSKKLLLSDSGFYLCARTGGSDTEAFFGQGTRLTVV.

This chain joins TRBV7-9 and TRBJ1-1; no clear D gene. The CDR3 contains 14 residues. In germline, CDR1 is SEHNR, CDR2 FQNEAQ (reference sequence). Trimming cost V 0 bases and J 8 bases, with 13 bases left between them. CDR3 DNA: TGTGCCAGCAGCTTAGCGGGCCCTGGATCGGAAGCTTTCTTT. It codes for CASSLAGPGSEAFF. Variable domain in full (rest from reference TRBV7-9 and TRBJ1-1): DTGVSQNPRHKITKRGQNVTFRCDPISEHNRLYWYRQTLGQGPEFLTYFQNEAQLEKSRLLSDRFSAERPKGSFSTLEIQRTEQGDSAMYLCASSLAGPGSEAFFGQGTRLTVV.

The chain uses TRBV4-1 and TRBJ1-4, with D tentatively TRBD1 (5 bases). V was cut by 4 bases and J by 14 bases, with 11 bases left in between. Germline CDR1 is MGHRA and CDR2 is YSYEKL. The CDR3 consists of 11 residues. This CDR3 reads CASSLGQGLFF. CDR3 in DNA: TGCGCCAGCAGCCTAGGACAAGGGCTGTTTTTT.

The V and J genes are TRBV12-3 or TRBV12-4 and TRBJ2-1, with D possibly being TRBD1 (6 bases). V was cut by 6 bases and J by 6 bases, with 12 bases left in between. CDR3 size: 13 residues. The CDR3 reads CASSLQQGNEQFF. CDR3 nucleotides: TGTGCCAGCAGCCTTCAACAGGGCAATGAGCAGTTCTTC.

This clone has a handful of counts. The rearrangement joins TRBV28 to TRBJ1-2, with 7 nucleotides matching TRBD1. Germline V gene data show CDR1 as MDHEN and CDR2 as SYDVKM. The CDR3 is 15 amino acids. Trimming took 3 bases from V and 4 from J; bases not matched to a gene: 8. CDR3 loop: CASSLGDRKAYGYTF. CDR3 in DNA: TGTGCCAGCAGTTTGGGGGACAGAAAAGCCTATGGCTACACCTTC.

The chain employs TRBV27 and TRBJ2-4, with a tentative D call TRBD2 (6 bases). The germline CDR1 and CDR2 sequences are MNHEY and SMNVEV (reference sequence). The CDR3 totals 17 residues. The V and J ends lost 6 bases and 0 bases respectively, with 18 bases between them. The CDR3 is CASSFAPTSLAKNIQYF. In DNA form, the CDR3 reads TGTGCCAGCAGCTTTGCCCCGACTAGTCTAGCCAAAAACATTCAGTACTTC.

This chain uses TRBV4-3 with TRBJ2-5, with 8 nucleotides matching TRBD1. From germline, CDR1 is LGHNA and CDR2 YSLEER. The CDR3 length is 17 residues. V dropped 1 base and J dropped 2; count of bases not matched to a gene: 9. The CDR3 loop is CASSQVPGQGIQETQYF. The CDR3 coding sequence is TGCGCCAGCAGCCAAGTTCCCGGACAGGGTATTCAAGAGACCCAGTACTTC.

This chain joins TRBV2 and TRBJ2-7, with TRBD2 matching over 9 bases. Looked up from germline, CDR1 is SNHLY and CDR2 is FYNNEI. The CDR3 covers 17 residues. The ends lost 7 bases at V and 4 bases at J; junction bases unmatched: 17. The CDR3 DNA sequence: TGTGCCAGCACCGAGAGGACCGGGACTAGCAAGTCTTACGAGCAGTACTTC. Translation: CASTERTGTSKSYEQYF.

This rearrangement joins TRBV28 to TRBJ1-2; D is unresolved. The CDR3 has 13 amino acids. Trimming took 6 bases from V and 3 from J, leaving 11 bases between them. CDR1 is MDHEN and CDR2 is SYDVKM in the germline V gene. CDR3 sequence (DNA): TGTGCCAGCAGGTCTCTCGGTGACTATGGCTACACCTTC. It is translated as CASRSLGDYGYTF.

The chain links TRBV7-6 to TRBJ2-1; TRBD2 agrees at 14 bases. The CDR3 runs 19 residues. Looked up from germline, CDR1 is SGHVS and CDR2 is FNYEAQ. Losses at the gene ends were 1 base for V and 1 base for J; bases not matched to a gene: 6. DNA for the CDR3: TGTGCCAGCAGCTTAGAGGGGACTAGCGGGAGTCCTTCCTACAATGAGCAGTTCTTC. This gives the protein CASSLEGTSGSPSYNEQFF.

The CDR3 DNA sequence: TGTGCCAGCAGGGACAGGGGAGGTGGAAACACCATATATTTT. This translates into CASRDRGGGNTIYF. V is TRBV2 and J is TRBJ1-3, with TRBD1 matching over 9 bases. CDR1 and CDR2 (germline): SNHLY, FYNNEI. The CDR3 has 14 amino acids. V lost 6 bases, J lost 3 bases, and 3 bases stayed unmatched.

V gene TRBV11-3 combines with J gene TRBJ2-5; maybe TRBD1 (5 bases). The CDR3 runs to 15 residues. Germline assignment: CDR1 SGHNT and CDR2 YENEEA. V was clipped by 5 bases and J by 5 bases, with 18 bases between them. For the CDR3, the DNA is TGTGCCAGCAGCGGGGCGGCAGGACCCCGGGAGACCCAGTACTTC. This codes for CASSGAAGPRETQYF.

This chain connects TRBV21-1 to TRBJ2-3; the DNA was not used to check the table's D call, TRBD1. TRBV21-1 is a pseudogene segment. The CDR3 is 17 amino acids. DNA for the CDR3: TGTGCCAGCAGCAAAGGATCGGACAGAACTAGCACAGATACGCAGTATTTT. This encodes CASSKGSDRTSTDTQYF.

This rearrangement joins TRBV11-1 to TRBJ2-1, with 9 bases aligning to TRBD2. V lost 2 bases and J lost 7; bases outside the gene matches: 3. Germline V lookup: CDR1 SGHAT, CDR2 FQDESV (reference sequence). The CDR3 is made up of 14 amino acids. For the CDR3, the DNA is TGTGCCAGCAGCTTAAGCGGGGGGAGGAATGAGCAGTTCTTC. Encoded protein: CASSLSGGRNEQFF.

The V and J genes are TRBV5-1 and TRBJ2-3; 7 bases line up with TRBD2. The length of the CDR3 is 13 residues. Looked up from germline, CDR1 is SGHRS and CDR2 is YFSETQ. V was clipped by 7 bases and J by 4 bases; unmatched bases: 6. Here the CDR3 DNA reads TGCGCCAGCGGGCAGGGAGGGTCAGATACGCAGTATTTT. It is translated as CASGQGGSDTQYF.

The chain has TRBV6-5 and TRBJ1-5; no reliable D call. Germline CDR1 is MNHEY and CDR2 is SVGAGI. Deletions cut 8 bases from V and 1 base from J, with 15 bases between. The CDR3 is 15 residues long. For the CDR3, the DNA is TGTGCCAGCCGCCATAACCCGGGAAGCAATCAGCCCCAGCATTTT. Protein: CASRHNPGSNQPQHF.

This clone was counted once. The chain couples TRBV7-8 to TRBJ2-1; TRBD1 is a possible D gene (6 bases). The length of the CDR3 is 14 residues. Trimming took 5 bases from V and 15 from J, leaving 23 bases between them. Germline-derived CDR1 and CDR2 are SGHVS and FQNEAQ. The CDR3 coding sequence is TGTGCCAGCAGCGTCCTACAGGGAGTGGGGCATCCGTTCTTC. Amino acids: CASSVLQGVGHPFF.

The chain joins TRBV2 to TRBJ1-2; 7 nucleotides line up with TRBD1. Germline assignment: CDR1 SNHLY and CDR2 FYNNEI. J lost 8 bases, V lost 7 bases, and 10 bases had no gene match. This CDR3 region has 13 residues. The CDR3 DNA follows: TGTGCCAGCACCCTGAGACAGGGTGGAGGCTACACCTTC. Translated: CASTLRQGGGYTF.

The rearrangement joins TRBV6-8 to TRBJ2-7; TRBD2 matches 9 bases. The V segment lost 6 bases and the J segment 2 bases; nucleotides outside the gene matches: 8. The germline V gene encodes CDR1 MNHGY and CDR2 SAAAGT. The CDR3 has 15 amino acids. CDR3 nucleotides: TGTGCCAGCAGACCGGGACTAGCATCACCCTACGAGCAGTACTTC. Protein product: CASRPGLASPYEQYF.